The sequence of this T cell receptor beta chain was determined in a study of hypomethylating agent response in myelodysplastic syndrome. Produced via immunoSEQ multiplex PCR; TCRdb's table is partial and in-frame only. The sample yields almost 7,500 clones, around nine tenths seen once. Bulk bone marrow was analyzed without sorting T-cell subsets. The source was bone marrow, collected before or after starting hypomethylating agent treatment for myelodysplastic syndrome (not recorded which). The TCR originated in a human donor with myelodysplastic syndrome.

This CDR3 reads CSVERGANTEAFF. The CDR3 coding sequence is TGCAGCGTCGAACGGGGGGCAAACACTGAAGCTTTCTTT. The V and J genes are TRBV29-1 and TRBJ1-1; TRBD1 might be the D (6 bases). The length of the CDR3 is 13 residues. The germline CDR1 and CDR2 sequences are SQVTM and ANQGSEA. Trimming removed 6 bases from V and 2 bases from J, with 13 bases in between.